This T cell receptor (beta chain) emerged from a study of Graves' ophthalmopathy and Graves' hyperthyroidism. Germline V CDR1 and CDR2: MGHDK, SYGVNS. V was shortened by 5 bases and J by 1 base, with 14 bases between the two germline ends. The CDR3 runs 15 residues. Amplification of TCR beta CDR3 regions used RNA transcripts. The workflow started with a first-round RT-PCR run with HTBI primers and then moved on to a second-round multiplex PCR. TCRdb recomputed calls from the multiplex PCR reads with MiXCR, one row per CDR3 protein. Here the sample spans 1 million to 1.3 million distinct CDR3 sequences, less than 45% being singletons.

The chain recombines TRBV25-1 with TRBJ1-1; TRBD1 is a possible D gene (6 bases). Material for sequencing was peripheral blood or thyroid tissue (not recorded which). The TCR was taken from an adult man with Graves' hyperthyroidism. The chain's CDR3 is CASSIRQEKNTEAFF. CDR3 DNA: TGTGCCAGCAGTATCCGACAGGAGAAGAACACTGAAGCTTTCTTT.